Listed here are 23 T cell receptor beta chains from one sample, sequenced in a study of patients and donors after allogeneic stem cell transplantation. In TCRdb, the RT-PCR reads were re-called with MiXCR into one record per CDR3 protein. This sample has some 150,000 distinct CDR3 sequences, with approximately 35% found just once. Sequenced sample: blood, either unsorted or a sorted T cell fraction (not recorded which). The source is a human donor who was either an allogeneic HSCT recipient or a stem cell or donor lymphocyte infusion donor (not recorded which). It is not recorded whose cells these are; they may come from a transplant donor.

The rearrangement joins TRBV24-1 to TRBJ2-1; no clear D. The V and J ends lost 3 bases and 8 bases respectively, with 7 bases between them. The CDR3 is 12 amino acids. CDR1 and CDR2 (germline): KGHDR, SFDVKD. CDR3 loop: CATSDVRYEQFF. The CDR3 region has the DNA TGTGCCACCAGTGATGTGAGGTATGAGCAGTTCTTC.

V is TRBV5-6 and J is TRBJ2-1; D unclear. Germline V gene sequence: CDR1 SGHDT, CDR2 YYEEEE. The CDR3 contains 12 residues. Between the trimmed V and J ends, which lost 0 bases and 6 bases, there was a span of 4 bases. CDR3 in amino acids: CASSLVLNEQFF. CDR3 DNA: TGTGCCAGCAGCTTGGTCCTCAATGAGCAGTTCTTC.

The rearrangement links TRBV6-4 to TRBJ2-2; a possible D gene is TRBD1 (6 bases). Germline CDR1 MRHNA, CDR2 SNTAGT. V was cut by 6 bases and J by 6 bases, with 8 bases left in between. CDR3 length: 12 residues. The CDR3 here is CASRQGSGELFF. The DNA of the CDR3 is TGTGCCAGCAGACAGGGATCCGGGGAGCTGTTTTTT.

This CDR3 is CASSLGRFLRNTIYF. CDR3 DNA sequence: TGTGCCAGCAGCTTAGGCAGATTTCTGCGGAACACCATATATTTT. The chain employs TRBV7-8 and TRBJ1-3; D ambiguous. Germline CDR1 and CDR2: SGHVS and FQNEAQ. The CDR3 covers 15 residues. V was shortened by 1 base and J by 7 bases, with 14 bases between the two germline ends.

The chain links TRBV2 to TRBJ1-5, with 7 bases aligning to TRBD1. The V segment lost 4 bases and the J segment 4 bases; nucleotides outside the gene matches: 4. Germline values: CDR1 SNHLY, CDR2 FYNNEI. This CDR3 region has 14 residues. CDR3 amino acids: CASSVGRGNQPQHF. For the CDR3, the DNA is TGTGCCAGCAGTGTGGGCAGGGGGAATCAGCCCCAGCATTTT.

The chain carries TRBV7-9 and TRBJ2-3; tentative D call: TRBD2 (5 bases). CDR1 and CDR2 (germline): SEHNR, FQNEAQ (reference sequence). The CDR3 consists of 15 residues. V lost 5 bases, J lost 1 base, and 13 bases lay in between. CDR3 residues: CASSPSERRTDTQYF. The DNA for the CDR3 is TGTGCCAGCAGCCCCTCGGAGCGGCGCACAGATACGCAGTATTTT.

The chain carries TRBV20-1 and TRBJ1-1; tentative D call: TRBD1 (6 bases). V shed 1 base and J shed 0 bases, with 12 bases lying between them. The CDR3 contains 15 residues. Germline V gene lookup returns CDR1 DFQATT and CDR2 SNEGSKA (reference sequence). This CDR3 is CSARAAGALNTEAFF. CDR3 DNA: TGCAGTGCTAGAGCGGCAGGGGCCCTGAACACTGAAGCTTTCTTT.

This clonotype was seen repeatedly, ten times or more. The chain has TRBV7-9 and TRBJ1-1; D is uncertain. The length of the CDR3 is 13 residues. The V and J ends lost 1 base and 1 base respectively, with 4 bases between them. Germline CDR1 is SEHNR and CDR2 is FQNEAQ (reference sequence). The DNA for the CDR3 is TGTGCCAGCAGCTTAGATCGGAACACTGAAGCTTTCTTT. This translates into CASSLDRNTEAFF.

This clonotype was found a few times. The chain joins TRBV12-3 or TRBV12-4 to TRBJ1-3; no definite D call. The CDR3 is 16 residues long. Trimming left V 1 base short and J 5 bases short, with 15 bases between. This chain's CDR3 is CASSLVGRSWRNTIYF. Here the CDR3 DNA reads TGTGCCAGCAGTTTAGTTGGCAGAAGTTGGAGAAACACCATATATTTT.

The chain recombines TRBV6-5 with TRBJ2-2, with D maybe TRBD1 (6 bases). With 5 bases removed from V and 6 bases from J, the gap between germline ends came to 10 bases. Germline CDR1 and CDR2: MNHEY and SVGAGI. The CDR3 has 13 residues. As DNA, the CDR3 is TGTGCCAGCAGTGAACAGGGTCCCGGGGAGCTGTTTTTT. Translating it yields CASSEQGPGELFF.

CDR3 nucleotide sequence: TGTGCCACCAGTGATCGGACAAAGGGCCCAGATACGCAGTATTTT. It translates to CATSDRTKGPDTQYF. The chain couples TRBV24-1 to TRBJ2-3, with D tentatively TRBD1 (5 bases). This CDR3 has 15 residues. Between the trimmed V and J ends, which lost 3 bases and 4 bases, there was a span of 13 bases. Germline V CDR1 and CDR2: KGHDR, SFDVKD.

The chain couples TRBV6-6 to TRBJ2-3; D is possibly TRBD2 (5 bases). This CDR3 contains 14 residues. V lost 6 bases to trimming and J lost 1 base, with 11 bases between them. Germline CDR1 is MNHNY and CDR2 is SVGAGI (reference sequence). CDR3 bases: TGTGCCAGCAGATTGATGGGAGGCACAGATACGCAGTATTTT. Translating it yields CASRLMGGTDTQYF.

This clonotype has only a few counts. This chain connects TRBV6-2 or TRBV6-3 to TRBJ2-2; TRBD1 might be the D (5 bases). CDR1 MNHEY and CDR2 SVGEGT come from the germline V gene. Trimming pared 6 bases from V and 0 bases from J, leaving 8 bases between. The CDR3 loop spans 14 amino acids. The CDR3 sequence is CASRPGSNTGELFF. For the CDR3, the DNA is TGTGCCAGCAGACCAGGGTCGAACACCGGGGAGCTGTTTTTT.

This chain links TRBV5-6 with TRBJ1-1, with 11 bases that match TRBD1. This CDR3 is 16 amino acids long. Unmatched junction bases numbered 6, after V lost 2 bases and J lost 3 bases. The germline gives CDR1 SGHDT, CDR2 YYEEEE. For the CDR3, the DNA is TGTGCCAGCAGCTTTTGGACAGGGGGCCTCCACACTGAAGCTTTCTTT. It yields the protein CASSFWTGGLHTEAFF.

In its sample, this clonotype was seen a few times. J is TRBJ1-5 and V is TRBV12-3 or TRBV12-4; weak D call: TRBD1 (6 bases). V lost 5 bases, J lost 1 base, and 12 bases lay in between. The length of the CDR3 is 15 residues. The CDR3 region has the DNA TGTGCCAGCAGTCTCAGGGGAGAAAGCAATCAGCCCCAGCATTTT. Its translation is CASSLRGESNQPQHF.

The table lists this clonotype with a few counts. The chain combines TRBV28 with TRBJ1-1; D gene uncertain. Trimming took off 6 bases at V and 5 bases at J, with 13 bases between the two ends. The germline gives CDR1 MDHEN, CDR2 SYDVKM. This CDR3 is built from 13 residues. The CDR3 is CASSLPRGTEAFF. The CDR3 coding sequence is TGTGCCAGCAGCCTTCCTCGAGGTACTGAAGCTTTCTTT.

The chain links TRBV7-8 to TRBJ1-5; D is uncertain. The CDR3 spans 14 residues. Germline V gene sequence: CDR1 SGHVS, CDR2 FQNEAQ. The germline V and J ends were trimmed by 5 bases and 7 bases, with 15 bases remaining between them. CDR3 loop: CASSPREGRQPQHF. The DNA for the CDR3 is TGTGCCAGCAGCCCTCGGGAGGGCCGACAGCCCCAGCATTTT.

This clonotype has a handful of counts. The chain is built from TRBV12-3 or TRBV12-4 and TRBJ1-1; D is perhaps TRBD1 (6 bases). The CDR3 runs 15 residues. The germline V and J ends were trimmed by 5 bases and 1 base, with 14 bases remaining between them. The CDR3 DNA reads TGTGCCAGCAGTCGCCGAGGGGGTACGAACACTGAAGCTTTCTTT. It encodes CASSRRGGTNTEAFF.

This clonotype was seen ten or more times. Here the CDR3 reads CASSFTGQGNYGYTF. CDR3 DNA sequence: TGTGCCAGCAGTTTCACCGGACAGGGGAACTATGGCTACACCTTC. The chain uses TRBV12-3 or TRBV12-4 and TRBJ1-2, with 9 positions matching TRBD1. The CDR3 sequence is 15 residues long. J was trimmed by 2 bases and V by 3 bases; bases with no gene match: 4.

The chain links TRBV20-1 to TRBJ1-5, with D unclear. CDR1 and CDR2 (germline): DFQATT, SNEGSKA (reference sequence). V lost 7 bases to trimming and J lost 5 bases, with 12 bases between them. This CDR3 region has 12 residues. CDR3 DNA sequence: TGCAGTGTCAGGAGGGTCGATCAGCCCCAGCATTTT. Translation gives CSVRRVDQPQHF.

The genes are TRBV7-2 and TRBJ2-5; the D gene could be TRBD1 or TRBD2 (5 bases each). V was cut by 8 bases and J by 4 bases, with 14 bases left in between. Germline CDR1 is SGHTA and CDR2 is FQGNSA. The CDR3 is 13 residues long. The CDR3 DNA sequence: TGTGCCAGCGACGCCGGGGCGGTAGAGACCCAGTACTTC. Translation gives CASDAGAVETQYF.

The rearrangement joins TRBV7-9 to TRBJ1-2; 10 bases match TRBD1. This CDR3 contains 15 residues. Losses at the gene ends were 2 bases for V and 3 bases for J; bases not matched to a gene: 3. Germline CDR1 is SEHNR and CDR2 is FQNEAQ (reference sequence). CDR3 DNA: TGTGCCAGCAGCTTACTAGGACAGGGGGACTATGGCTACACCTTC. It codes for CASSLLGQGDYGYTF.

The chain carries TRBV10-3 and TRBJ2-7; D ambiguous. CDR3 length: 12 amino acids. Trimming pared 3 bases from V and 0 bases from J, leaving 3 bases between. Germline CDR1 and CDR2: ENHRY and SYGVKD. CDR3: CAISDSSYEQYV. In nucleotides, the CDR3 is TGTGCCATCAGTGACAGCTCCTACGAGCAGTACGTC.